The next 31 T cell receptor beta chains were all read from a single sample in a study of blood T cell repertoires in COVID-19. Assay used: immunoSEQ multiplex PCR; TCRdb lists only in-frame clones, some missing. Of 110,000 or so clones in the sample, roughly 90% are singletons; the top ten hold 7% to 9%. Sequencing was performed on peripheral blood. The receptors derive from a human donor in a cohort sampled during active COVID-19.

This clone has only one observation. The chain couples TRBV6-6 to TRBJ1-5; D unresolved. The CDR3 contains 14 residues. Trimming removed 2 bases from V and 0 bases from J, with 5 bases in between. The germline V gene has CDR1 MNHNY and CDR2 SVGAGI (reference sequence). In nucleotides, the CDR3 is TGTGCCAGCAGTTACCTAGGTAGCAATCAGCCCCAGCATTTT. Protein sequence: CASSYLGSNQPQHF.

This clone was detected only a few times. J is TRBJ2-3 and V is TRBV24-1; 9 nucleotides agree with TRBD1. CDR1 is KGHDR and CDR2 is SFDVKD in the germline V gene. The CDR3 consists of 15 residues. V shed 7 bases, J shed 0 bases, and the junction held 4 bases outside the gene matches. The CDR3 is CATSRTGVSTDTQYF. In DNA, the CDR3 is TGTGCCACCAGCAGGACAGGGGTGAGCACAGATACGCAGTATTTT.

This sequence joins TRBV29-1 and TRBJ2-2; 8 positions agree with TRBD1. The V gene end was trimmed by 0 bases and the J gene end by 5 bases; junction bases not matched to a gene: 5. The CDR3 runs to 15 residues. The V gene's germline CDR1 is SQVTM and CDR2 ANQGSEA. The CDR3 DNA sequence: TGCAGCGTTGAAGATCAAGGACAGGGTACCGGGGAGCTGTTTTTT. As protein: CSVEDQGQGTGELFF.

V gene TRBV7-2 combines with J gene TRBJ2-2; D gene uncertain. The CDR3 length is 13 residues. Trimming removed 1 base at V and 4 bases at J, with 4 bases between. Germline values: CDR1 SGHTA, CDR2 FQGNSA. CDR3 nucleotide sequence: TGTGCCAGCAGCTTAGACTTCACCGGGGAGCTGTTTTTT. As protein: CASSLDFTGELFF.

This chain joins TRBV20-1 and TRBJ2-7; 8 nucleotides match TRBD1. This CDR3 has 16 amino acids. Germline V gene data show CDR1 as DFQATT and CDR2 as SNEGSKA (reference sequence). After removal of 6 bases from V and 0 bases from J, the junction contained 13 bases not matched to a gene. The CDR3 loop reads CSASRTGLPLSYEQYF. The DNA of the CDR3 is TGCAGTGCCAGTAGGACAGGGCTTCCCCTCTCCTACGAGCAGTACTTC.

The J gene is TRBJ1-3, the V gene TRBV27; 10 positions agree with TRBD1. The germline V gene encodes CDR1 MNHEY and CDR2 SMNVEV (reference sequence). This CDR3 is built from 15 residues. The trim removed 6 bases at V and 4 bases at J, leaving 6 bases unmatched. CDR3: CASRTGGAKGNTIYF. The CDR3 DNA is TGTGCCAGCAGGACAGGGGGCGCGAAAGGAAACACCATATATTTT.

This clone was observed once. The J gene is TRBJ2-1, the V gene TRBV27; D not resolved. Germline V gene sequence: CDR1 MNHEY, CDR2 SMNVEV (reference sequence). Trimming pared 6 bases from V and 2 bases from J, leaving 11 bases between. The CDR3 is 14 residues long. CDR3 amino acids: CASRGTTAYNEQFF. Written as DNA, the CDR3 is TGTGCCAGCAGAGGCACTACCGCCTACAATGAGCAGTTCTTC.

The chain has TRBV7-8 and TRBJ2-5; 13 nucleotides agree with TRBD2. Germline loops: CDR1 SGHVS, CDR2 FQNEAQ. The CDR3 is 16 residues long. Trimming removed 5 bases from V and 2 bases from J; junction bases left unmatched: 5. Here the CDR3 reads CASSLLLAGGQETQYF. The CDR3 DNA reads TGTGCCAGCAGCCTATTACTAGCGGGGGGGCAAGAGACCCAGTACTTC. The entire variable domain, with the rest obtained from reference TRBV7-8 and TRBJ2-5, is as follows: GAGVSQSPRYKVAKRGQDVALRCDPISGHVSLFWYQQALGQGPEFLTYFQNEAQLDKSGLPSDRFFAERPEGSVSTLKIQRTQQEDSAVYLCASSLLLAGGQETQYFGPGTRLLVL.

The rearrangement uses TRBV6-6 and TRBJ1-1; D possibly corresponds to TRBD1 (5 bases). The germline V gene has CDR1 MNHNY and CDR2 SVGAGI (reference sequence). Deletions cut 5 bases from V and 8 bases from J, with 12 bases between. The CDR3 covers 12 residues. The DNA of the CDR3 is TGTGCCAGCAGTCCTGCAAGACAGGAAGCTTTCTTT. Translated, it gives CASSPARQEAFF.

V and J are TRBV14 and TRBJ2-5, with 9 bases identical to TRBD2. The CDR3 is 13 amino acids. V lost 5 bases to trimming and J lost 2 bases; unmatched junction nucleotides: 0. Germline lookup yields CDR1 SGHDN and CDR2 FVKESK. Here the CDR3 reads CASSSGRQETQYF. The CDR3 DNA sequence: TGTGCCAGCAGCAGCGGGAGGCAAGAGACCCAGTACTTC.

The V call is TRBV11-3, the J call TRBJ2-1; possibly TRBD2 for D (6 bases). The V gene's germline CDR1 is SGHNT and CDR2 YENEEA. The V end lost 5 bases, the J end lost 4 bases, and 21 bases lay between the germline ends. This CDR3 comprises 17 residues. The CDR3 DNA is TGTGCCAGCAGCCCCCAGCGGGCGGGCAGACTTTACAATGAGCAGTTCTTC. Protein product: CASSPQRAGRLYNEQFF.

The chain links TRBV7-7 to TRBJ2-2; D perhaps matches TRBD2 (5 bases). This CDR3 comprises 15 residues. V dropped 3 bases and J dropped 6 bases, with 14 bases sitting between them. Per germline, CDR1 SSHAT and CDR2 FNYEAQ (reference sequence). The CDR3 loop reads CASSLAGQGSGELFF. As DNA, the CDR3 is TGTGCCAGCAGCTTGGCGGGCCAAGGGTCCGGGGAGCTGTTTTTT.

This rearrangement joins TRBV6-6 to TRBJ2-1; D might be TRBD2 (7 bases). This CDR3 has 19 residues. CDR1 is MNHNY, CDR2 SVGAGI, per germline (reference sequence). V was trimmed by 6 bases and J by 0 bases, leaving 24 bases between them. CDR3 amino acids: CASRRSEGGDLRSYNEQFF. The CDR3 DNA sequence: TGTGCCAGCAGACGAAGCGAGGGGGGGGACTTGCGCTCCTACAATGAGCAGTTCTTC.

The genes are TRBV18 and TRBJ1-4, with D perhaps TRBD1 (5 bases). The germline V gene encodes CDR1 KGHSH and CDR2 LQKENI. Trimming left V 2 bases short and J 4 bases short, with 17 bases between. This CDR3 has 17 amino acids. The CDR3 loop is CASSPSSRGGLNEKLFF. The DNA of the CDR3 is TGTGCCAGCTCACCAAGTTCGAGGGGAGGCCTTAATGAAAAACTGTTTTTT.

V is TRBV25-1 and J is TRBJ2-1; a weak D match, TRBD2 (5 bases). Germline V gene data show CDR1 as MGHDK and CDR2 as SYGVNS. V was shortened by 6 bases and J by 0 bases, with 9 bases between the two germline ends. The CDR3 totals 14 residues. CDR3 DNA: TGTGCCAGCAGGGGCGGACTCTCCTACAATGAGCAGTTCTTC. Its protein is CASRGGLSYNEQFF. The full variable domain, rest sourced from reference TRBV25-1 and TRBJ2-1, is EADIYQTPRYLVIGTGKKITLECSQTMGHDKMYWYQQDPGMELHLIHYSYGVNSTEKGDLSSESTVSRIRTEHFPLTLESARPSHTSQYLCASRGGLSYNEQFFGPGTRLTVL.

The chain uses TRBV15 and TRBJ1-2; no firm D call. The length of the CDR3 is 15 residues. Germline CDR1 LNHNV, CDR2 YYDKDF (reference sequence). Deletions cut 1 base from V and 4 bases from J, with 13 bases between. CDR3 in amino acids: CATSRATTAIYGYTF. CDR3 DNA: TGTGCCACCAGCAGAGCGACTACAGCGATCTATGGCTACACCTTC.

V usage is TRBV7-8 and J usage is TRBJ1-5; a weak D match, TRBD1 (5 bases). Germline V CDR1 and CDR2: SGHVS, FQNEAQ. There are 17 residues in the CDR3. The germline V and J ends were trimmed by 2 bases and 0 bases, with 14 bases remaining between them. In DNA, the CDR3 is TGTGCCAGCAGCTTAATTGAGGGGACTTATAGCAATCAGCCCCAGCATTTT. This translates into CASSLIEGTYSNQPQHF.

V and J are TRBV3-1 (or the pseudogene TRBV3-2) and TRBJ1-6; D gene ambiguous. The CDR3 has 13 amino acids. Trimming left V 4 bases short and J 15 bases short, with 16 bases between. In germline, CDR1 is LGHDT, CDR2 YNNKEL (reference sequence). This CDR3 is CASSLTSQEGLHF. The CDR3 DNA reads TGTGCCAGCAGCCTGACGAGTCAGGAAGGCCTCCACTTT.

This clone was detected once. The chain is built from TRBV6-1 and TRBJ2-3; 10 positions agree with TRBD2. The germline CDR1 and CDR2 sequences are MNHNS and SASEGT. This CDR3 contains 16 residues. The J segment lost 5 bases and the V segment lost 2 bases, leaving 7 bases of the junction unmatched. The CDR3 here is CASSEFRAGGLDTQYF. Here the CDR3 DNA reads TGTGCCAGCAGTGAATTTCGAGCGGGAGGGCTAGATACGCAGTATTTT.

The chain recombines TRBV18 with TRBJ2-2; TRBD2 might be the D (5 bases). Looked up from germline, CDR1 is KGHSH and CDR2 is LQKENI. The CDR3 sequence is 14 residues long. V was cut by 3 bases and J by 4 bases, with 9 bases left in between. For the CDR3, the DNA is TGTGCCAGCTCACCGGAGGCTGTCACCGGGGAGCTGTTTTTT. Its protein is CASSPEAVTGELFF.

The V call is TRBV5-1, the J call TRBJ2-4; tentative D call: TRBD1 (6 bases). The CDR3 consists of 15 residues. Trimming removed 1 base from V and 9 bases from J, with 17 bases in between. Germline V gene sequence: CDR1 SGHRS, CDR2 YFSETQ. The CDR3 loop reads CASSLLLDRGGIQYF. CDR3 nucleotides: TGCGCCAGCAGCTTGCTTCTGGACCGAGGGGGCATTCAGTACTTC.

V usage is TRBV18 and J usage is TRBJ2-7, with D perhaps matching TRBD1 (5 bases). This CDR3 has 15 amino acids. The V end lost 5 bases, the J end lost 6 bases, and 20 bases lay between the germline ends. CDR1 and CDR2 from the germline V gene are KGHSH and LQKENI. The CDR3 here is CASSARQLAPGEQYF. The CDR3 DNA reads as TGTGCCAGCTCAGCGCGACAGCTGGCCCCTGGCGAGCAGTACTTC.

The chain recombines TRBV6-5 with TRBJ1-5, with no clear D. CDR1 is MNHEY, CDR2 SVGAGI, per germline. Trimming shortened V by 2 bases and J by 5 bases, and 13 bases separated the two germline ends. The CDR3 spans 15 residues. CDR3 region: CASSYTADGDQPQHF. CDR3 nucleotide sequence: TGTGCCAGCAGTTACACGGCAGATGGAGATCAGCCCCAGCATTTT.

This chain links TRBV19 with TRBJ1-2; D not certain. The CDR3 is 13 residues long. CDR1 LNHDA and CDR2 SQIVND come from the germline V gene (reference sequence). V dropped 6 bases and J dropped 4 bases, with 12 bases sitting between them. As DNA, the CDR3 is TGTGCCAGTAGGAACAGTGGATCCTATGGCTACACCTTC. Its protein product is CASRNSGSYGYTF.

The gene calls are TRBV25-1 and TRBJ2-1; possibly TRBD2 for D (5 bases). The CDR3 loop spans 17 amino acids. The germline gives CDR1 MGHDK, CDR2 SYGVNS. Trimming removed 5 bases at V and 7 bases at J, with 24 bases between. CDR3 amino acids: CASSLSFLAGVGNEQFF. CDR3 sequence (DNA): TGTGCCAGCAGTTTATCCTTTCTAGCCGGAGTTGGTAATGAGCAGTTCTTC. Combining the CDR3 with reference TRBV25-1 and TRBJ2-1 gives the whole variable domain EADIYQTPRYLVIGTGKKITLECSQTMGHDKMYWYQQDPGMELHLIHYSYGVNSTEKGDLSSESTVSRIRTEHFPLTLESARPSHTSQYLCASSLSFLAGVGNEQFFGPGTRLTVL.

The genes are TRBV4-1 and TRBJ2-5; D not certain. V lost 2 bases and J lost 4, with 11 bases in between. This CDR3 spans 14 amino acids. Germline CDR1 MGHRA, CDR2 YSYEKL. Here the CDR3 DNA reads TGCGCCAGCAGCCAACACTTACCTAGAGAGACCCAGTACTTC. It yields the protein CASSQHLPRETQYF.

This rearrangement joins TRBV6-5 to TRBJ2-3; D unresolved. V lost 2 bases and J lost 6, with 6 bases in between. The CDR3 runs to 12 residues. Per germline, CDR1 MNHEY and CDR2 SVGAGI. CDR3: CASSYRVDTQYF. The CDR3 DNA is TGTGCCAGCAGTTACCGGGTCGATACGCAGTATTTT.

This clone was observed a handful of times. The J gene is TRBJ2-7, the V gene TRBV6-1; possible D gene TRBD2, 6 bases. Germline-derived CDR1 and CDR2 are MNHNS and SASEGT. V lost 1 base, J lost 8 bases, and 15 bases lay in between. This CDR3 contains 14 residues. The CDR3 nucleotides read TGTGCCAGCAGTGAAGTGGGACTTAACGCCCAGCAGTACTTC. Its protein is CASSEVGLNAQQYF.

The V gene is TRBV5-1, the J gene TRBJ2-5; a possible D gene is TRBD1 (6 bases). V gave up 0 bases and J gave up 0 bases, with 21 bases separating them. The CDR3 is made up of 19 amino acids. In germline, CDR1 is SGHRS, CDR2 YFSETQ. CDR3 DNA sequence: TGCGCCAGCAGCTTGGCCTTAATTCCCAGGACAGCGGACCAAGAGACCCAGTACTTC. Translated, it gives CASSLALIPRTADQETQYF.

This rearrangement joins TRBV25-1 to TRBJ2-7, with a possible D match to TRBD1 (6 bases). In germline, CDR1 is MGHDK, CDR2 SYGVNS. The CDR3 consists of 15 residues. The V end lost 4 bases, the J end lost 0 bases, and 13 bases lay between the germline ends. The CDR3 reads CASSAPRQDSYEQYF. The CDR3 nucleotides are TGTGCCAGCAGTGCCCCCCGACAGGACTCCTACGAGCAGTACTTC.

This sequence joins TRBV9 and TRBJ1-2, with D perhaps matching TRBD1 (5 bases). The V end was cut by 4 bases, the J end by 3 bases, with 16 bases between. The CDR3 sequence is 15 residues long. Germline V gene sequence: CDR1 SGDLS, CDR2 YYNGEE. CDR3 protein: CASSPRGRSDYGYTF. The CDR3 bases are TGTGCCAGCAGCCCTAGGGGTCGTAGTGACTATGGCTACACCTTC.